These 17 T cell receptor beta chains came from one sample sequenced in a study of OX40 agonist ivuxolimab in advanced cancers. Profiling relied on immunoSEQ multiplex PCR, and the TCRdb table lists in-frame clones only, not all of them. Of about 51,000 clones in the sample, roughly 84% are singletons; the top ten hold about 3%. Sequences were derived from CD4+ or CD8+ T cells sorted from blood, sampled in a trial of the OX40 agonist ivuxolimab. These receptors originate from an adult with an advanced solid tumor such as melanoma, head and neck, liver or kidney cancer.

This chain joins TRBV27 and TRBJ2-6; D not certain. This CDR3 comprises 18 residues. Germline loops: CDR1 MNHEY, CDR2 SMNVEV (reference sequence). Trimming stripped 6 bases from V and 0 bases from J, with 18 bases between. The CDR3 region is CASSPIGQATSGANVLTF. CDR3 DNA sequence: TGTGCCAGCAGCCCCATAGGGCAGGCGACCTCTGGGGCCAACGTCCTGACTTTC.

The CDR3 DNA is TGTGCCATCAGCCCCGGACAGTACTACGAGCAGTACTTC. Translation gives CAISPGQYYEQYF. This chain links TRBV10-3 with TRBJ2-7, with D possibly TRBD1 on 6 matching bases. This CDR3 is 13 amino acids long. Trimming took off 6 bases at V and 3 bases at J, with 12 bases between the two ends. Germline V gene sequence: CDR1 ENHRY, CDR2 SYGVKD.

The chain recombines TRBV7-9 with TRBJ2-5, with 9 bases lining up with TRBD1. Germline CDR1 reads SEHNR; CDR2 reads FQNEAQ (reference sequence). Germline trimming cut 5 bases from V and 5 bases from J; bases unmatched to any gene: 15. The CDR3 contains 17 residues. CDR3: CASSGGTGWGDEETQYF. The DNA of the CDR3 is TGTGCCAGCAGCGGAGGGACAGGGTGGGGGGACGAGGAGACCCAGTACTTC.

The chain couples TRBV18 to TRBJ1-6, with TRBD1 matching 9 bases. This CDR3 contains 14 residues. CDR1 is KGHSH and CDR2 is LQKENI in the germline V gene. Losses at the gene ends were 3 bases for V and 9 bases for J; bases not matched to a gene: 3. In nucleotides, the CDR3 is TGTGCCAGCTCACCGGGACAGGGTGGTTCACCCCTCCACTTT. It encodes CASSPGQGGSPLHF.

V usage is TRBV10-2 and J usage is TRBJ2-2; D is uncertain. V lost 2 bases, J lost 1 base, and 8 bases lay in between. CDR3 length equals 15 residues. The germline CDR1 and CDR2 sequences are WSHSY and SAAADI. Here the CDR3 DNA reads TGCGCCAGCAGTGAGGGCAGGAGGAACACCGGGGAGCTGTTTTTT. This gives the protein CASSEGRRNTGELFF.

This clone was counted once. The J gene is TRBJ1-2, the V gene TRBV19; 7 nucleotides align to TRBD1. V lost 6 bases and J lost 4; bases outside the gene matches: 14. Germline CDR1 reads LNHDA; CDR2 reads SQIVND (reference sequence). The CDR3 loop spans 16 amino acids. CDR3 protein: CASSTAQGRGSYGYTF. The CDR3 DNA follows: TGTGCCAGTAGCACCGCACAGGGGCGCGGGAGCTATGGCTACACCTTC.

The chain combines TRBV7-9 with TRBJ1-6; no clear D gene. Germline V gives CDR1 SEHNR, CDR2 FQNEAQ (reference sequence). CDR3 length: 14 amino acids. Between the trimmed V and J ends, which lost 1 base and 11 bases, there was a span of 12 bases. The CDR3 nucleotides read TGTGCCAGCAGCTTAGGGACCATGGGCGCACCCCTCCACTTT. Translation: CASSLGTMGAPLHF.

This chain connects TRBV18 to TRBJ1-3; no firm D call. V was cut by 5 bases and J by 0 bases, with 11 bases left in between. Germline V gene lookup returns CDR1 KGHSH and CDR2 LQKENI. There are 15 residues in the CDR3. The CDR3 sequence: CASSAQPFSGNTIYF. CDR3 DNA: TGTGCCAGCTCAGCTCAGCCATTCTCTGGAAACACCATATATTTT.

The V gene is TRBV6-5, the J gene TRBJ2-2; 7 nucleotides line up with TRBD1. Germline V gene lookup returns CDR1 MNHEY and CDR2 SVGAGI. Trimming cost V 7 bases and J 0 bases; bases outside gene matches: 2. The CDR3 covers 14 residues. The CDR3 sequence is CASKGGANTGELFF. The CDR3 DNA sequence: TGTGCCAGCAAAGGGGGCGCGAACACCGGGGAGCTGTTTTTT.

This chain uses TRBV5-8 with TRBJ2-3; 7 bases are shared with TRBD1. With 5 bases clipped from V and 6 bases from J, the junction kept 12 bases outside the gene matches. The length of the CDR3 is 15 residues. The V gene's germline CDR1 is SGHTS and CDR2 YDEGEE. The CDR3 spells CASRRSSTGTDTQYF. CDR3 DNA: TGTGCCAGCAGACGATCTTCGACAGGGACGGATACGCAGTATTTT.

Points on this clone: One end of the junction varies from germline; a read error may be responsible. The chain has TRBV7-2 and TRBJ2-4, with D possibly TRBD1 on 5 matching bases. The CDR3 spans 14 residues. The germline CDR1 and CDR2 sequences are SGHTA and FQGNSA. This CDR3 is CASSPPAGKSIQYF. The CDR3 region has the DNA TGTGCCAGCAGCCCCCCCGCAGGGAAAAGCATTCAGTACTTC.

The chain has TRBV27 and TRBJ2-7; 10 nucleotides agree with TRBD1. The CDR3 sequence is 15 residues long. Per the germline V gene, CDR1 is MNHEY and CDR2 is SMNVEV (reference sequence). V lost 5 bases to trimming and J lost 4 bases; unmatched junction nucleotides: 8. In DNA form, the CDR3 reads TGTGCCAGCAGTCCTACCGGGACAGGGGATTACGAGCAGTACTTC. Translating gives CASSPTGTGDYEQYF.

The rearrangement joins TRBV29-1 to TRBJ2-5, with 7 bases lining up with TRBD2. Germline values: CDR1 SQVTM, CDR2 ANQGSEA. V gave up 3 bases and J gave up 4 bases; unmatched junction bases: 11. The CDR3 spans 15 residues. DNA for the CDR3: TGCAGCGTTGAGCCCGAACGGGGGAGGGCAGAGACCCAGTACTTC. Protein sequence: CSVEPERGRAETQYF.

This clone was seen once. The gene calls are TRBV5-4 and TRBJ2-7; perhaps TRBD2 as D (6 bases). V dropped 4 bases and J dropped 3 bases, with 14 bases sitting between them. Germline V gene sequence: CDR1 SGHNT, CDR2 YYREEE (reference sequence). The CDR3 loop spans 14 amino acids. The CDR3 region is CASSQQGTDYEQYF. The CDR3 coding sequence is TGTGCCAGCAGCCAGCAAGGGACTGACTACGAGCAGTACTTC. Filled out from reference TRBV5-4 and TRBJ2-7, the complete variable domain reads ETGVTQSPTHLIKTRGQQVTLRCSSQSGHNTVSWYQQALGQGPQFIFQYYREEENGRGNFPPRFSGLQFPNYSSELNVNALELDDSALYLCASSQQGTDYEQYFGPGTRLTVT.

The V call is TRBV25-1, the J call TRBJ1-2; TRBD1 matches 7 bases. The ends lost 5 bases at V and 8 bases at J; junction bases unmatched: 11. The length of the CDR3 is 14 residues. The germline CDR1 and CDR2 sequences are MGHDK and SYGVNS. CDR3 sequence (DNA): TGTGCCAGCAGTATCCAGGGGGGGGTAGGGGGCTACACCTTC. It yields the protein CASSIQGGVGGYTF.

The chain combines TRBV2 with TRBJ1-1, with unresolved D. Per the germline V gene, CDR1 is SNHLY and CDR2 is FYNNEI. The germline V and J ends were trimmed by 8 bases and 3 bases, with 7 bases remaining between them. CDR3 length equals 11 residues. In DNA form, the CDR3 reads TGTGCCAGCGGTTCGGACACTGAAGCTTTCTTT. This encodes CASGSDTEAFF.

This clone was detected once. The chain couples TRBV5-1 to TRBJ1-4; 7 bases agree with TRBD1. CDR1 is SGHRS, CDR2 YFSETQ, per germline. The V gene end was trimmed by 5 bases and the J gene end by 7 bases; junction bases not matched to a gene: 11. The CDR3 sequence is 15 residues long. The DNA of the CDR3 is TGCGCCAGCAGACAGACAGGGTATGGGAGTGAAAAACTGTTTTTT. This gives the protein CASRQTGYGSEKLFF.